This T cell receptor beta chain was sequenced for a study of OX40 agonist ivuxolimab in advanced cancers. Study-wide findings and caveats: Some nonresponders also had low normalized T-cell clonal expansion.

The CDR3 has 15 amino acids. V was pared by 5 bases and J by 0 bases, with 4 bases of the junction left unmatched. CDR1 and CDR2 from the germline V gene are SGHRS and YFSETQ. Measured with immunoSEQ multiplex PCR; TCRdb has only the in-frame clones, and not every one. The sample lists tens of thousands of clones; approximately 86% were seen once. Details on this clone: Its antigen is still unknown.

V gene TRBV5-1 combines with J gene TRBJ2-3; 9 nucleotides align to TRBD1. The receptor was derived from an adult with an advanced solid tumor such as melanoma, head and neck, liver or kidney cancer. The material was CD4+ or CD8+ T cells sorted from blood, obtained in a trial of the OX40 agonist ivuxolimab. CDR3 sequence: CASSPGQGSTDTQYF. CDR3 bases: TGCGCCAGCAGTCCTGGACAGGGGAGCACAGATACGCAGTATTTT. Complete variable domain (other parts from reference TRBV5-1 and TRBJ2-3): KAGVTQTPRYLIKTRGQQVTLSCSPISGHRSVSWYQQTPGQGLQFLFEYFSETQRNKGNFPGRFSGRQFSNSRSEMNVSTLELGDSALYLCASSPGQGSTDTQYFGPGTRLTVL.